The rows below give T cell receptor beta chains drawn from one sample of a study of cytomegalovirus exposure and HLA in healthy donors. Sequenced by immunoSEQ multiplex PCR; TCRdb stores in-frame clones only, minus some. The data hold some 96,000 clones, with approximately 64% observed a single time. Sequencing was performed on PBMCs. The receptors originated from a man in his sixties in good health and CMV-seronegative. Each CDR3 is given with its conserved first and last residue. The order of the fields is CDR3 length, J gene, V gene, CDR3 protein.

length: 16
J: TRBJ2-1
V: TRBV5-1
CDR3: CASSPRQGWSYNEQFF

length: 11
J: TRBJ2-7
V: TRBV27
CDR3: CASSLRYEQYF

length: 13
J: TRBJ2-1
V: TRBV6-6
CDR3: CASEGTFDHEQFF

length: 14
J: TRBJ1-1
V: TRBV19
CDR3: CASREGQGRTEAFF

length: 15
J: TRBJ1-3
V: TRBV19
CDR3: CASSRQGYSGNTIYF

length: 15
J: TRBJ2-1
V: TRBV5-4
CDR3: CASSLLQEASYEQFF

length: 13
J: TRBJ2-1
V: TRBV12-5
CDR3: CASGLNSHNEQFF

length: 16
J: TRBJ2-3
V: TRBV11-1
CDR3: CASSWNGLAGTDTQYF

length: 14
J: TRBJ1-1
V: TRBV27
CDR3: CASSRPGGGTEAFF

length: 14
J: TRBJ1-2
V: TRBV7-2
CDR3: CASSPRQGYYGYTF

length: 11
J: TRBJ1-1
V: TRBV30
CDR3: CAWSRTSEAFF

length: 14
J: TRBJ1-1
V: TRBV12-5
CDR3: CASGPDRADTEAFF

length: 13
J: TRBJ1-2
V: TRBV15
CDR3: CATSRGTGRGYTF

length: 16
J: TRBJ1-5
V: TRBV29-1
CDR3: CSVVTGVGESNQPQHF

length: 18
J: TRBJ2-5
V: TRBV9
CDR3: CASSHGQGAPILGETQYF

length: 15
J: TRBJ1-2
V: TRBV7-2
CDR3: CASSLKGAGGYGYTF

length: 14
J: TRBJ2-2
V: TRBV6-1
CDR3: CASIGQGANGELFF

length: 14
J: TRBJ1-4
V: TRBV9
CDR3: CASSVGGADEKLFF

length: 15
J: TRBJ2-1
V: TRBV7-3
CDR3: CASSLGLAGNNEQFF

length: 13
J: TRBJ1-1
V: TRBV6-5
CDR3: CASSYGAVPEAFF

length: 13
J: TRBJ1-2
V: TRBV19
CDR3: CASSRQGTYGYTF

length: 13
J: TRBJ1-3
V: TRBV28
CDR3: CASTPGQYGTIYF

length: 16
J: TRBJ2-1
V: TRBV29-1
CDR3: CSVVFSASGRSNEQFF

length: 17
J: TRBJ1-1
V: TRBV5-1
CDR3: CASSLGTTGTDFTEAFF

length: 14
J: TRBJ1-1
V: TRBV6-5
CDR3: CASSLTDRDTEAFF

length: 12
J: TRBJ2-3
V: TRBV28
CDR3: CASSFSGDTQYF

length: 14
J: TRBJ2-1
V: TRBV19
CDR3: CASSIGSSGNEQFF

length: 16
J: TRBJ2-7
V: TRBV5-1
CDR3: CASSLQGGSLGYEQYF

length: 16
J: TRBJ2-7
V: TRBV4-1
CDR3: CASSQGTSGGSYEQYF

length: 12
J: TRBJ2-7
V: TRBV9
CDR3: CASSPHPGEQYF

length: 17
J: TRBJ2-2
V: TRBV10-3
CDR3: CAIRGGQAHANTGELFF

length: 14
J: TRBJ2-3
V: TRBV29-1
CDR3: CSVRLAGVTDTQYF

length: 16
J: TRBJ2-2
V: TRBV9
CDR3: CASSWGLAGVTGELFF

length: 14
J: TRBJ2-5
V: TRBV7-6
CDR3: CASSSLATQETQYF

length: 14
J: TRBJ1-2
V: TRBV30
CDR3: CAWSRIPGLGGYTF

length: 19
J: TRBJ2-1
V: TRBV5-1
CDR3: CASSLVGFSGGVSSNEQFF

length: 17
J: TRBJ2-5
V: TRBV9
CDR3: CASSVGAGQGGWETQYF

length: 18
J: TRBJ2-2
V: TRBV9
CDR3: CASSVVPGQGVTTGELFF

length: 11
J: TRBJ1-1
V: TRBV29-1
CDR3: CSGLENTEAFF

length: 14
J: TRBJ2-5
V: TRBV6-5
CDR3: CASRVDSRAGTQYF

length: 19
J: TRBJ2-6
V: TRBV19
CDR3: CASSMGQGLGVSGANVLTF

length: 12
J: TRBJ2-6
V: TRBV11-2
CDR3: CASSLVINVLTF

length: 12
J: TRBJ2-1
V: TRBV7-9
CDR3: CASSLLASTQFF

length: 17
J: TRBJ2-3
V: TRBV5-1
CDR3: CASSTPSGPTGTDTQYF

length: 14
J: TRBJ1-1
V: TRBV7-3
CDR3: CASRLGTTATEAFF